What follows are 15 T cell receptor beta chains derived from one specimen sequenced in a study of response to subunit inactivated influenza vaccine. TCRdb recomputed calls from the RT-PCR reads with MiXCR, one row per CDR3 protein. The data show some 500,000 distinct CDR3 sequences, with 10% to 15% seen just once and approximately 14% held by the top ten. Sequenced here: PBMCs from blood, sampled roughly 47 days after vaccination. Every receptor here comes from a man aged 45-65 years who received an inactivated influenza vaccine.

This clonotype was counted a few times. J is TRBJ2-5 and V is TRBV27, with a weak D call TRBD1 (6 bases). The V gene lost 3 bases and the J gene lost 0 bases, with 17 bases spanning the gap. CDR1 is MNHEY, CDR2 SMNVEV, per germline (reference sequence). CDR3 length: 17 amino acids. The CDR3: CASSFLPLQGHQETQYF. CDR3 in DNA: TGTGCCAGCAGTTTTCTCCCTCTACAGGGACACCAAGAGACCCAGTACTTC.

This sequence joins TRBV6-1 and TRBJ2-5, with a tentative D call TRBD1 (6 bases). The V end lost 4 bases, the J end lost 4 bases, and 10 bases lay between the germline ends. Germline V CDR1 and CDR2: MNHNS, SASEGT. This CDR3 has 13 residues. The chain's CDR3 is CASSGGHRETQYF. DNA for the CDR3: TGTGCCAGCAGTGGGGGGCATCGAGAGACCCAGTACTTC.

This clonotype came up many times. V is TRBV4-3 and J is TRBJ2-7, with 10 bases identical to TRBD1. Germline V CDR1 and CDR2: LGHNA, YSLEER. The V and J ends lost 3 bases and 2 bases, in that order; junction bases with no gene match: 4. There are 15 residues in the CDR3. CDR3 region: CASSQYGTGAYEQYF. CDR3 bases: TGCGCCAGCAGCCAGTACGGGACAGGGGCCTACGAGCAGTACTTC.

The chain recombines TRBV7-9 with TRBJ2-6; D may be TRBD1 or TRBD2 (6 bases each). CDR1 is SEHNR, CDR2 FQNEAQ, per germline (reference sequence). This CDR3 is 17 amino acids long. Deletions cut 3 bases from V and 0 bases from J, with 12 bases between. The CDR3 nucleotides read TGTGCCAGCAGCTTTAGGGGGGCGCGCTCTGGGGCCAACGTCCTGACTTTC. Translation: CASSFRGARSGANVLTF.

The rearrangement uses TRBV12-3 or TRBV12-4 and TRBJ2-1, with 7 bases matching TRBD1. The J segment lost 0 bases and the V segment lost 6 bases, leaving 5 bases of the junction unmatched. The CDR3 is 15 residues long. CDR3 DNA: TGTGCCAGCAGCCACAGGGGTAGCTCCTACAATGAGCAGTTCTTC. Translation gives CASSHRGSSYNEQFF.

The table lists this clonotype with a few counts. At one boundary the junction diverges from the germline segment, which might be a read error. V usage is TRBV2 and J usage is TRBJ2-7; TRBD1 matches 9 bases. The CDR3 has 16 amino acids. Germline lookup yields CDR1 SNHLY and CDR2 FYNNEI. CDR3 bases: TGTGCCAGCATTGAACAGGGGGCTTATTCCTCCTACGAGCAGTACTTC. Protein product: CASIEQGAYSSYEQYF. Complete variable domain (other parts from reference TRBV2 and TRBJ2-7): EPEVTQTPSHQVTQMGQEVILRCVPISNHLYFYWYRQILGQKVEFLVSFYNNEISEKSEIFDDQFSVERPDGSNFTLKIRSTKLEDSAMYFCASIEQGAYSSYEQYFGPGTRLTVT.

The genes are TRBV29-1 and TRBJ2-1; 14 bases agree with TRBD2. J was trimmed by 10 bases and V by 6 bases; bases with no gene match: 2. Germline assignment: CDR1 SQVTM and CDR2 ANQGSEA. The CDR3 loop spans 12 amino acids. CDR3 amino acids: CSVGLAGVEQFF. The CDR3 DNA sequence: TGCAGCGTGGGACTAGCGGGAGTGGAGCAGTTCTTC.

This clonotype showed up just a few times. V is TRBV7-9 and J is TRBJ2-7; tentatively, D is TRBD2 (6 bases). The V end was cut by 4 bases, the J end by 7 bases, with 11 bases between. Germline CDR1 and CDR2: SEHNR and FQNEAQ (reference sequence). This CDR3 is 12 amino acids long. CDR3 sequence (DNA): TGTGCCAGCAGCTCGTCCGGGGGAGAGCAGTACTTC. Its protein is CASSSSGGEQYF.

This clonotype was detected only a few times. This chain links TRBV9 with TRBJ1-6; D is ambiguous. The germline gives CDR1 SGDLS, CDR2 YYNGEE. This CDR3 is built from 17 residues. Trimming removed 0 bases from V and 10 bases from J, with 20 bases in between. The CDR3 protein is CASSVEAVVAAGSPLHF. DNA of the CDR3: TGTGCCAGCAGCGTAGAAGCGGTTGTAGCCGCTGGATCACCCCTCCACTTT.

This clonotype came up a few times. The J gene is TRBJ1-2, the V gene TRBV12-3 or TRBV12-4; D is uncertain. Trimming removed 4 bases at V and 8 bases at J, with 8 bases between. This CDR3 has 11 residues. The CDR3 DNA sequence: TGTGCCAGCAGTTCCCCGAAGGGCTACACCTTC. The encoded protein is CASSSPKGYTF.

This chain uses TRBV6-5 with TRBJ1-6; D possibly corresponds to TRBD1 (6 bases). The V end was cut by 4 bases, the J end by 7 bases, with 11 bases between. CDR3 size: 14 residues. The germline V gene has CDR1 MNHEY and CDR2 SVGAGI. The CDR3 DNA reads TGTGCCAGCAGTTCGGACAGCCGGAATTCACCCCTCCACTTT. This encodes CASSSDSRNSPLHF.

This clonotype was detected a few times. The CDR3 coding sequence is TGCAGCGTTGAAGGGTGGACAGAGAGTAGCACAGATACGCAGTATTTT. Protein: CSVEGWTESSTDTQYF. This rearrangement joins TRBV29-1 to TRBJ2-3, with a tentative D call TRBD1 (6 bases). This CDR3 is 16 amino acids long. Trimming stripped 1 base from V and 0 bases from J, with 14 bases between. Germline V gene data show CDR1 as SQVTM and CDR2 as ANQGSEA.

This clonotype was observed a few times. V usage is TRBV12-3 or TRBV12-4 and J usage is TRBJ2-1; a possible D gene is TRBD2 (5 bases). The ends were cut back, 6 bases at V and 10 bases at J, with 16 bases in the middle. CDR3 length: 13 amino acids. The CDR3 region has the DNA TGTGCCAGCAGAATAGAGCCTAGCCTCGAGCAGTTCTTC. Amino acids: CASRIEPSLEQFF.

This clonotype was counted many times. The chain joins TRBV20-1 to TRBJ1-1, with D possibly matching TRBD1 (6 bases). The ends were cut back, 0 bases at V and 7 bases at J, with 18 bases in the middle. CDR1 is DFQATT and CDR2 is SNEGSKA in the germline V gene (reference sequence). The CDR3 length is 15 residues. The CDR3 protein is CSARDRGARGHEAFF. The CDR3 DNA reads TGCAGTGCTAGAGATAGGGGGGCGCGTGGTCATGAAGCTTTCTTT.

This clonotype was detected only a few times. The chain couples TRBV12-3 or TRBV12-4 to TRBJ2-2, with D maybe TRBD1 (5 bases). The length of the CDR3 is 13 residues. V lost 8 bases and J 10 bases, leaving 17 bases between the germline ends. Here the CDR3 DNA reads TGTGCCAGCGGAACCCTCCAGGGCGCGGAGCTGTTTTTT. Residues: CASGTLQGAELFF.